The 26 T cell receptor beta chains listed next were all sequenced from one sample in a study of shared clonotypes between healthy human individuals. Assay: immunoSEQ multiplex PCR; the TCRdb copy retains only in-frame clones and omits some. The sample yields more than 1 million clones, 70% to 80% seen once. The sample was memory CD4+ T cells from PBMCs. As to subset: CD45RA-negative fraction. Source of these receptors: a man younger than 35 in good health. Some clones in this sample may be carry-over from other donors' samples.

Written as DNA, the CDR3 is TGTGCCAGCCTGTCGGGGAGAACAGATACGCAGTATTTT. Its protein product is CASLSGRTDTQYF. The V and J genes are TRBV7-3 and TRBJ2-3; perhaps TRBD2 as D (5 bases). The CDR3 covers 13 residues. The V end lost 8 bases, the J end lost 3 bases, and 12 bases lay between the germline ends. Germline lookup yields CDR1 SGHTA and CDR2 FQGTGA.

Remarks on this clone: It differs at one base from a far larger clone, so likely a read error. Other nucleotide sequences from this sample produce the same CDR3. This chain links TRBV2 with TRBJ2-3; D remains ambiguous. The CDR3 covers 11 residues. Germline loops: CDR1 SNHLY, CDR2 FYNNEI. Trimming removed 6 bases at V and 3 bases at J, with 4 bases between. The DNA for the CDR3 is TGTGCCAGCAGCAGAACAGATACGCAGTATTTT. This translates into CASSRTDTQYF.

The gene calls are TRBV5-1 and TRBJ2-7, with 10 nucleotides matching TRBD1. Losses at the gene ends were 0 bases for V and 3 bases for J; bases not matched to a gene: 3. Germline CDR1 is SGHRS and CDR2 is YFSETQ. The CDR3 is 15 amino acids. CDR3 nucleotides: TGCGCCAGCAGCTTGGGACAGGGGGCTCTCTACGAGCAGTACTTC. Translated: CASSLGQGALYEQYF.

This clone was seen a handful of times. This chain links TRBV7-3 with TRBJ1-1, with a tentative D call TRBD1 (5 bases). The V end was cut by 5 bases, the J end by 4 bases, with 20 bases between. The germline V gene has CDR1 SGHTA and CDR2 FQGTGA. The CDR3 covers 16 residues. The CDR3 reads CASSKNPGSGGTEAFF. The CDR3 bases are TGTGCCAGCAGCAAGAACCCAGGGTCGGGCGGCACTGAAGCTTTCTTT.

This chain joins TRBV25-1 and TRBJ1-1; D not certain. CDR1 is MGHDK and CDR2 is SYGVNS in the germline V gene. This CDR3 is built from 12 residues. The V gene lost 6 bases and the J gene lost 3 bases, with 8 bases spanning the gap. The CDR3 nucleotides read TGTGCCAGCAGCCAGCAGCACACTGAAGCTTTCTTT. Translated, it gives CASSQQHTEAFF.

V is TRBV20-1 and J is TRBJ1-1; D gene uncertain. The CDR3 contains 11 residues. Germline V gives CDR1 DFQATT, CDR2 SNEGSKA (reference sequence). With 4 bases removed from V and 2 bases from J, the gap between germline ends came to 5 bases. This CDR3 is CSAMANTEAFF. CDR3 in DNA: TGCAGTGCTATGGCTAACACTGAAGCTTTCTTT.

The chain recombines TRBV30 with TRBJ1-6, with 7 positions matching TRBD1. Germline loops: CDR1 GTSNPN, CDR2 SVGIG (reference sequence). The CDR3 covers 16 residues. With 4 bases clipped from V and 3 bases from J, the junction kept 9 bases outside the gene matches. The CDR3 here is CAWNGPGTVYNSPLHF. The CDR3 bases are TGTGCCTGGAACGGCCCGGGGACAGTCTATAATTCACCCCTCCACTTT. The complete variable domain, with remaining parts taken from reference TRBV30 and TRBJ1-6, reads SQTIHQWPATLVQPVGSPLSLECTVEGTSNPNLYWYRQAAGRGLQLLFYSVGIGQISSEVPQNLSASRPQDRQFILSSKKLLLSDSGFYLCAWNGPGTVYNSPLHFGNGTRLTVT.

This clone was detected once. The V gene is TRBV7-9, the J gene TRBJ2-1; TRBD1 aligns across 8 bases. CDR1 and CDR2 (germline): SEHNR, FQNEAQ (reference sequence). V lost 5 bases to trimming and J lost 9 bases; unmatched junction nucleotides: 3. The CDR3 contains 12 residues. CDR3 sequence (DNA): TGTGCCAGCAGCCCAGGGGGCAGTGAGCAGTTCTTC. Its protein is CASSPGGSEQFF.

This chain connects TRBV9 to TRBJ1-2, with 9 bases lining up with TRBD1. The length of the CDR3 is 12 residues. In germline, CDR1 is SGDLS, CDR2 YYNGEE. J was trimmed by 10 bases and V by 4 bases; bases with no gene match: 5. The CDR3 bases are TGTGCCAGCAGCATCAGGACAGGGGACTACACCTTC. Its translation: CASSIRTGDYTF.

The chain recombines TRBV6-1 with TRBJ1-5; D is possibly TRBD1 (6 bases). Trimming removed 0 bases at V and 3 bases at J, with 15 bases between. Germline lookup yields CDR1 MNHNS and CDR2 SASEGT. The CDR3 is 17 residues long. The CDR3 here is CASSEAGHPGANQPQHF. CDR3 sequence (DNA): TGTGCCAGCAGTGAAGCGGGCCACCCGGGGGCCAATCAGCCCCAGCATTTT.

This clone has just a few counts. CDR3 region: CASSVGTGIGETEAFF. As DNA, the CDR3 is TGTGCCAGCAGCGTGGGGACAGGGATCGGGGAAACTGAAGCTTTCTTT. V usage is TRBV9 and J usage is TRBJ1-1; 9 bases line up with TRBD1. The junction had 10 bases not matched to a gene; V was cut back by 2 bases and J by 5 bases. Germline CDR1 is SGDLS and CDR2 is YYNGEE. The CDR3 extends over 16 amino acids.

The CDR3 DNA sequence: TGTGCCAGCAGCCCAGATCGTGGCGGAGGGGACGAGCAGTACTTC. Protein: CASSPDRGGGDEQYF. The rearrangement uses TRBV7-2 and TRBJ2-7, with D perhaps TRBD2 (6 bases). V was trimmed by 5 bases and J by 5 bases, leaving 19 bases between them. This CDR3 has 15 amino acids. Germline loops: CDR1 SGHTA, CDR2 FQGNSA.

This chain links TRBV27 with TRBJ2-1; 16 bases align to TRBD2. V lost 8 bases and J lost 0; bases outside the gene matches: 4. This CDR3 is built from 17 residues. CDR1 is MNHEY, CDR2 SMNVEV, per germline (reference sequence). DNA of the CDR3: TGTGCCAGCCGGGGACTAGCGGGAGGGAGCTCCTACAATGAGCAGTTCTTC. Translated: CASRGLAGGSSYNEQFF.

J is TRBJ2-7 and V is TRBV5-1; the match to TRBD1 covers 11 bases. Germline V gene sequence: CDR1 SGHRS, CDR2 YFSETQ. The CDR3 is made up of 16 amino acids. The junction had 9 bases not matched to a gene; V was cut back by 4 bases and J by 3 bases. CDR3 sequence reads: CASSPGGTGGIYEQYF. CDR3 nucleotide sequence: TGCGCCAGCAGCCCAGGAGGGACAGGGGGGATCTACGAGCAGTACTTC.

The sample holds one count of this clone. The rearrangement uses TRBV18 and TRBJ2-3; 8 positions agree with TRBD2. V lost 3 bases, J lost 5 bases, and 10 bases stayed unmatched. Germline CDR1 is KGHSH and CDR2 is LQKENI. The CDR3 length is 16 residues. DNA of the CDR3: TGTGCCAGCTCACCTCAAGCGGGAGACCCGGGAGATACGCAGTATTTT. Residues: CASSPQAGDPGDTQYF.

This clone came up many times. This chain joins TRBV18 and TRBJ2-4, with D perhaps TRBD1 (5 bases). Germline CDR1 reads KGHSH; CDR2 reads LQKENI. CDR3 length: 13 amino acids. With 2 bases removed from V and 5 bases from J, the gap between germline ends came to 7 bases. CDR3 bases: TGTGCCAGCTCACCAGGGGCGCAAAACATTCAGTACTTC. It yields the protein CASSPGAQNIQYF. The entire variable domain, with the rest obtained from reference TRBV18 and TRBJ2-4, is as follows: NAGVMQNPRHLVRRRGQEARLRCSPMKGHSHVYWYRQLPEEGLKFMVYLQKENIIDESGMPKERFSAEFPKEGPSILRIQQVVRGDSAAYFCASSPGAQNIQYFGAGTRLSVL.

The rearrangement uses TRBV9 and TRBJ2-1; 8 bases are a match to TRBD2. This CDR3 has 17 residues. The V and J ends lost 3 bases and 0 bases, in that order; junction bases with no gene match: 8. Germline-derived CDR1 and CDR2 are SGDLS and YYNGEE. The CDR3 DNA is TGTGCCAGCAGCGCACGGGAAGGGACTAGCTCCTACAATGAGCAGTTCTTC. Its protein is CASSAREGTSSYNEQFF.

This clone was found a few times. J is TRBJ1-1 and V is TRBV4-1, with D possibly matching TRBD1 (5 bases). The V end lost 5 bases, the J end lost 4 bases, and 11 bases lay between the germline ends. The germline CDR1 and CDR2 sequences are MGHRA and YSYEKL. The CDR3 loop spans 13 amino acids. As DNA, the CDR3 is TGCGCCAGCAGCTTCGCGGGGGGCACTGAAGCTTTCTTT. Protein product: CASSFAGGTEAFF.

The chain has TRBV9 and TRBJ2-2; 9 bases line up with TRBD1. V gave up 3 bases and J gave up 4 bases; unmatched junction bases: 10. The CDR3 length is 17 residues. CDR1 is SGDLS and CDR2 is YYNGEE in the germline V gene. In nucleotides, the CDR3 is TGTGCCAGCAGCGCCCTAAGAGCGACAGGGGGCACCGGGGAGCTGTTTTTT. This codes for CASSALRATGGTGELFF.

J is TRBJ2-2 and V is TRBV4-2; no clear D gene. Deletions cut 0 bases from V and 0 bases from J, with 8 bases between. This CDR3 is 16 amino acids long. Germline V gene lookup returns CDR1 LGHNA and CDR2 YNFKEQ. The CDR3 DNA reads TGTGCCAGCAGCCAAGAAGTGGGGACGAACACCGGGGAGCTGTTTTTT. It specifies CASSQEVGTNTGELFF.

This chain connects TRBV6-1 to TRBJ1-3, with D tentatively TRBD1 (5 bases). The CDR3 extends over 15 amino acids. Trimming pared 7 bases from V and 2 bases from J, leaving 15 bases between. CDR1 is MNHNS, CDR2 SASEGT, per germline. This CDR3 is CASKSMRGAGNTIYF. Here the CDR3 DNA reads TGTGCCAGCAAATCAATGAGGGGCGCTGGAAACACCATATATTTT.

The chain is built from TRBV19 and TRBJ2-1; D remains ambiguous. Germline V gene sequence: CDR1 LNHDA, CDR2 SQIVND (reference sequence). V was clipped by 3 bases and J by 10 bases, with 10 bases between them. CDR3 length equals 12 residues. CDR3 coding DNA: TGTGCCAGTAGTATGCAGTTGACCGAGCAGTTCTTC. Translating it yields CASSMQLTEQFF.

The chain has TRBV7-9 and TRBJ1-1, with D unclear. V gave up 7 bases and J gave up 4 bases, with 13 bases separating them. Per the germline V gene, CDR1 is SEHNR and CDR2 is FQNEAQ (reference sequence). This CDR3 region has 13 residues. In DNA form, the CDR3 reads TGTGCCAGCAACCATATAGGAGGCACTGAAGCTTTCTTT. Translating gives CASNHIGGTEAFF.

V usage is TRBV6-1 and J usage is TRBJ1-1, with D maybe TRBD1 (5 bases). Germline values: CDR1 MNHNS, CDR2 SASEGT. The ends were cut back, 8 bases at V and 3 bases at J, with 19 bases in the middle. CDR3 length equals 15 residues. CDR3 coding DNA: TGTGCCAGCGAGAATAACAGACAGCCATACACTGAAGCTTTCTTT. Translating gives CASENNRQPYTEAFF.

This chain uses TRBV4-1 with TRBJ1-1; 8 positions agree with TRBD1. V trimming: 3 bases; J trimming: 0 bases; junction bases outside the gene matches: 3. The CDR3 consists of 15 residues. Germline CDR1 reads MGHRA; CDR2 reads YSYEKL. The CDR3 bases are TGCGCCAGCAGCCACAGGGGGCTGATGAACACTGAAGCTTTCTTT. Residues: CASSHRGLMNTEAFF.

V is TRBV7-2 and J is TRBJ1-1; 7 nucleotides match TRBD1. Germline-derived CDR1 and CDR2 are SGHTA and FQGNSA. Unmatched junction bases numbered 4, after V lost 3 bases and J lost 0 bases. The CDR3 has 15 residues. CDR3 sequence: CASSFSTGVNTEAFF. In nucleotides, the CDR3 is TGTGCCAGCAGCTTTAGCACAGGGGTGAACACTGAAGCTTTCTTT.